This entry lists 27 T cell receptor beta chains sequenced from one sample in a study of T cell responses to AZD1222 COVID-19 vaccine. Only in-frame clones appear in the TCRdb table, and some are missing; sequencing was by immunoSEQ multiplex PCR. Here the sample spans 65,000 to 75,000 clones, approximately 80% being singletons. The input for sequencing was peripheral blood, taken on day 0 of AZD1222 vaccination. All receptors derive from an adult in good health.

A single count supports this clone. This rearrangement joins TRBV7-8 to TRBJ1-5; D is undetermined. Germline lookup yields CDR1 SGHVS and CDR2 FQNEAQ. CDR3 length: 14 amino acids. The ends were cut back, 5 bases at V and 4 bases at J, with 12 bases in the middle. Here the CDR3 reads CASSERAGNQPQHF. The DNA for the CDR3 is TGTGCCAGCAGCGAGAGGGCAGGTAATCAGCCCCAGCATTTT.

The V and J genes are TRBV6-5 and TRBJ2-7; no definite D call. The germline CDR1 and CDR2 sequences are MNHEY and SVGAGI. This CDR3 is built from 11 residues. The V gene lost 7 bases and the J gene lost 2 bases, with 6 bases spanning the gap. As DNA, the CDR3 is TGTGCCAGCATTGGAACCTACGAGCAGTACTTC. Translation: CASIGTYEQYF.

This sequence joins TRBV5-1 and TRBJ2-7; the D is unclear. The ends were cut back, 3 bases at V and 2 bases at J, with 15 bases in the middle. The CDR3 is made up of 15 amino acids. From germline, CDR1 is SGHRS and CDR2 YFSETQ. The CDR3: CASSSSTTTAYEQYF. Written as DNA, the CDR3 is TGCGCCAGCAGCTCTTCAACTACCACAGCCTACGAGCAGTACTTC.

This rearrangement joins TRBV9 to TRBJ2-5, with D perhaps TRBD1 (7 bases). V lost 0 bases and J lost 4, with 13 bases in between. The CDR3 contains 15 residues. Germline CDR1 is SGDLS and CDR2 is YYNGEE. The CDR3 sequence is CASSVASGGLETQYF. CDR3 coding DNA: TGTGCCAGCAGCGTAGCCTCAGGGGGGTTAGAGACCCAGTACTTC. Complete variable domain (other parts from reference TRBV9 and TRBJ2-5): DSGVTQTPKHLITATGQRVTLRCSPRSGDLSVYWYQQSLDQGLQFLIQYYNGEERAKGNILERFSAQQFPDLHSELNLSSLELGDSALYFCASSVASGGLETQYFGPGTRLLVL.

The V and J genes are TRBV24-1 and TRBJ2-5; no reliable D call. The CDR3 runs 12 residues. V gave up 1 base and J gave up 3 bases, with 2 bases separating them. Per germline, CDR1 KGHDR and CDR2 SFDVKD. CDR3: CATSDFKETQYF. CDR3 DNA: TGTGCCACCAGTGATTTTAAAGAGACCCAGTACTTC.

This clone occurred a few times. The V call is TRBV5-5, the J call TRBJ2-7, with a tentative D call TRBD1 (5 bases). CDR3 length: 14 residues. Trimming left V 0 bases short and J 4 bases short, with 11 bases between. Germline CDR1 reads SGHKS; CDR2 reads YYEKEE (reference sequence). The CDR3 reads CASSLGGRAYEQYF. The CDR3 DNA sequence: TGTGCCAGCAGCTTGGGGGGCAGGGCGTACGAGCAGTACTTC.

J is TRBJ1-6 and V is TRBV4-2; D is unclear. The CDR3 extends over 13 amino acids. V was cut by 0 bases and J by 9 bases, with 6 bases left in between. Germline values: CDR1 LGHNA, CDR2 YNFKEQ. The CDR3 protein is CASSQDVGSPLHF. In DNA, the CDR3 is TGTGCCAGCAGCCAAGATGTGGGTTCACCCCTCCACTTT.

The chain recombines TRBV7-9 with TRBJ1-4, with a possible D match to TRBD1 (6 bases). This CDR3 has 15 amino acids. The ends were cut back, 4 bases at V and 6 bases at J, with 15 bases in the middle. Per germline, CDR1 SEHNR and CDR2 FQNEAQ (reference sequence). This CDR3 is CASSSWTVGDEKLFF. For the CDR3, the DNA is TGTGCCAGCAGCTCGTGGACAGTCGGGGATGAAAAACTGTTTTTT.

This chain joins TRBV19 and TRBJ1-1; D is ambiguous. The germline V gene has CDR1 LNHDA and CDR2 SQIVND (reference sequence). The CDR3 length is 14 residues. Trimming pared 0 bases from V and 1 base from J, leaving 6 bases between. CDR3 nucleotides: TGTGCCAGTAGTATAGAGCCTGCGAACACTGAAGCTTTCTTT. This gives the protein CASSIEPANTEAFF. Supplemented by reference TRBV19 and TRBJ1-1, the full variable domain reads DGGITQSPKYLFRKEGQNVTLSCEQNLNHDAMYWYRQDPGQGLRLIYYSQIVNDFQKGDIAEGYSVSREKKESFPLTVTSAQKNPTAFYLCASSIEPANTEAFFGQGTRLTVV.

The chain has TRBV27 and TRBJ1-5; D uncertain. The V and J ends lost 2 bases and 1 base respectively, with 3 bases between them. The CDR3 totals 13 residues. CDR1 MNHEY and CDR2 SMNVEV come from the germline V gene (reference sequence). The CDR3 sequence is CASSLMSNQPQHF. The CDR3 bases are TGTGCCAGCAGTTTAATGAGCAATCAGCCCCAGCATTTT.

The chain couples TRBV24-1 to TRBJ1-2, with D perhaps TRBD1 (5 bases). The CDR3 extends over 15 amino acids. The V gene lost 4 bases and the J gene lost 4 bases, with 15 bases spanning the gap. Germline V gene data show CDR1 as KGHDR and CDR2 as SFDVKD. As DNA, the CDR3 is TGTGCCACCAGTGACGCCGGGACGGACGGCTATGGCTACACCTTC. Translated: CATSDAGTDGYGYTF.

This clone was recorded once. The chain has TRBV6-1 and TRBJ1-5; D is undetermined. V was cut by 2 bases and J by 1 base, with 21 bases left in between. The CDR3 length is 19 residues. Per germline, CDR1 MNHNS and CDR2 SASEGT. CDR3 nucleotide sequence: TGTGCCAGCAGTGAATATTTTCCGGACGCTACGGGGAGCAATCAGCCCCAGCATTTT. It specifies CASSEYFPDATGSNQPQHF.

This clone came up once. The chain links TRBV11-3 to TRBJ2-7, with 12 bases aligning to TRBD1. Germline CDR1 and CDR2: SGHNT and YENEEA. This CDR3 contains 15 residues. With 5 bases clipped from V and 6 bases from J, the junction kept 8 bases outside the gene matches. In DNA, the CDR3 is TGTGCCAGCAGCGCCGGGGGACAGGGGGCGGTCGAGCAGTACTTC. It specifies CASSAGGQGAVEQYF.

CDR3 coding DNA: TGTGCCAGCAGCTTAGTGCGGGGGGGTAGCAATCAGCCCCAGCATTTT. It specifies CASSLVRGGSNQPQHF. The V call is TRBV7-8, the J call TRBJ1-5; possible D gene TRBD1, 5 bases. This CDR3 spans 16 amino acids. Germline lookup yields CDR1 SGHVS and CDR2 FQNEAQ. V was cut by 1 base and J by 0 bases, with 10 bases left in between.

The chain recombines TRBV5-4 with TRBJ2-3; D perhaps matches TRBD2 (5 bases). The CDR3 runs 15 residues. Trimming stripped 1 base from V and 2 bases from J, with 11 bases between. Germline lookup yields CDR1 SGHNT and CDR2 YYREEE (reference sequence). CDR3 loop: CASSLRQRYTDTQYF. Here the CDR3 DNA reads TGTGCCAGCAGCTTGCGCCAGCGGTACACAGATACGCAGTATTTT.

This chain connects TRBV27 to TRBJ1-2, with TRBD1 matching 8 bases. Germline-derived CDR1 and CDR2 are MNHEY and SMNVEV (reference sequence). After removal of 5 bases from V and 6 bases from J, the junction contained 11 bases not matched to a gene. The length of the CDR3 is 15 residues. The CDR3 region has the DNA TGTGCCAGCAGTCCCCTCGACAGGGGTTGGAATGGCTACACCTTC. It specifies CASSPLDRGWNGYTF.

V is TRBV7-3 and J is TRBJ2-2; no clear D gene. Trimming removed 2 bases at V and 4 bases at J, with 5 bases between. Per the germline V gene, CDR1 is SGHTA and CDR2 is FQGTGA. This CDR3 has 13 amino acids. CDR3 nucleotide sequence: TGTGCCAGCAGCTTATCAATCACCGGGGAGCTGTTTTTT. It yields the protein CASSLSITGELFF.

This chain joins TRBV6-5 and TRBJ2-7; 8 nucleotides align to TRBD1. The V gene's germline CDR1 is MNHEY and CDR2 SVGAGI. Trimming at V came to 6 bases and at J to 0 bases, leaving 4 bases not matched to a gene. The CDR3 totals 14 residues. CDR3 bases: TGTGCCAGCAGCGACAGGGGCCGCTCCTACGAGCAGTACTTC. Encoded protein: CASSDRGRSYEQYF.

V and J are TRBV6-5 and TRBJ1-6; 11 bases are shared with TRBD1. This CDR3 has 15 residues. Germline assignment: CDR1 MNHEY and CDR2 SVGAGI. Trimming at V came to 6 bases and at J to 7 bases, leaving 5 bases not matched to a gene. CDR3 nucleotides: TGTGCCAGCAGGTCTGGGACAGGGGGGAATTCACCCCTCCACTTT. This encodes CASRSGTGGNSPLHF.

The J gene is TRBJ2-7, the V gene TRBV11-3, with 7 bases aligning to TRBD1. V shed 5 bases, J shed 2 bases, and the junction held 9 bases outside the gene matches. The CDR3 is made up of 15 amino acids. CDR1 is SGHNT, CDR2 YENEEA, per germline. The CDR3: CASSDRQGLTYEQYF. CDR3 sequence (DNA): TGTGCCAGCAGCGACAGACAGGGTCTAACCTACGAGCAGTACTTC. Combining the CDR3 with reference TRBV11-3 and TRBJ2-7 gives the whole variable domain EAGVVQSPRYKIIEKKQPVAFWCNPISGHNTLYWYLQNLGQGPELLIRYENEEAVDDSQLPKDRFSAERLKGVDSTLKIQPAELGDSAVYLCASSDRQGLTYEQYFGPGTRLTVT.

The chain joins TRBV5-4 to TRBJ2-5, with TRBD2 matching 11 bases. J gave up 3 bases and V 2 bases, and 3 bases lay outside the gene matches. The CDR3 runs 15 residues. Germline assignment: CDR1 SGHNT and CDR2 YYREEE (reference sequence). The CDR3 loop reads CASSFSGGAEETQYF. The CDR3 DNA is TGTGCCAGCAGCTTTAGCGGGGGGGCCGAAGAGACCCAGTACTTC.

The CDR3 is CASSLESGGETQYF. The CDR3 nucleotides read TGCGCCAGCAGCTTGGAATCGGGGGGAGAGACCCAGTACTTC. The chain is built from TRBV5-1 and TRBJ2-5; 7 bases are shared with TRBD2. Losses at the gene ends were 0 bases for V and 4 bases for J; bases not matched to a gene: 3. Germline V gene lookup returns CDR1 SGHRS and CDR2 YFSETQ. This CDR3 region has 14 residues.

The J gene is TRBJ1-5, the V gene TRBV10-2; D is unclear. V lost 4 bases and J lost 0, with 7 bases in between. The CDR3 is 14 amino acids. Germline V gives CDR1 WSHSY, CDR2 SAAADI. The CDR3 sequence: CASSVGISNQPQHF. Written as DNA, the CDR3 is TGCGCCAGCAGTGTGGGTATTAGCAATCAGCCCCAGCATTTT.

This rearrangement joins TRBV5-6 to TRBJ2-7, with D perhaps being TRBD1 or TRBD2 (5 bases each). The V gene lost 5 bases and the J gene lost 2 bases, with 14 bases spanning the gap. The CDR3 consists of 14 residues. The V gene's germline CDR1 is SGHDT and CDR2 YYEEEE. The CDR3 region is CASRHMGDPYEQYF. DNA for the CDR3: TGTGCCAGCAGACACATGGGGGACCCCTACGAGCAGTACTTC.

The chain carries TRBV6-5 and TRBJ1-1; weak D call: TRBD1 (6 bases). This CDR3 spans 15 amino acids. The germline V gene encodes CDR1 MNHEY and CDR2 SVGAGI. V dropped 4 bases and J dropped 3 bases, with 15 bases sitting between them. The CDR3 protein is CASSSPRGRDTEAFF. The CDR3 DNA sequence: TGTGCCAGCAGTTCACCCAGGGGTAGGGACACTGAAGCTTTCTTT.

This chain links TRBV6-5 with TRBJ2-1, with 11 bases that match TRBD1. The CDR3 covers 15 residues. The ends lost 4 bases at V and 7 bases at J; junction bases unmatched: 6. Per the germline V gene, CDR1 is MNHEY and CDR2 is SVGAGI. The CDR3: CASSFSGTGGNEQFF. CDR3 nucleotides: TGTGCCAGCAGTTTCTCCGGGACAGGGGGGAATGAGCAGTTCTTC.

This clone was seen a few times. This rearrangement joins TRBV11-3 to TRBJ1-4, with D possibly TRBD1 on 5 matching bases. With 5 bases removed from V and 11 bases from J, the gap between germline ends came to 12 bases. This CDR3 is 12 amino acids long. Germline V gives CDR1 SGHNT, CDR2 YENEEA. The CDR3 sequence: CASSAGTSKLFF. CDR3 nucleotide sequence: TGTGCCAGCAGCGCGGGGACTTCCAAACTGTTTTTT.